Sequencing of this TCR beta chain was carried out in a study of cytotoxic CD8 clonotypes in ibrutinib-treated CLL. The overall study: The taking of response samples occurred after a median about 13 months of treatment, with a range of 6 to 36.

General study results and limits: Ibrutinib response saw clonality rise, and progression saw it return toward baseline. Under therapy, public clonotypes either contracted or stayed stable, and they were uncommon.

As to this clone: What it binds is unknown.

Genomic DNA (around 2 micrograms) was obtained from cryopreserved PBMCs for construction of TCR beta libraries. Sequencing used immunoSEQ multiplex PCR; TCRdb keeps in-frame clones, though not all of them. The sample includes 30,000 to 50,000 clones, 68% of them seen just once. The CDR3 is made up of 15 amino acids. Trimming shortened V by 6 bases and J by 0 bases, and 11 bases separated the two germline ends. Germline CDR1 reads SGHAT; CDR2 reads FQDESV (reference sequence). The input for sequencing was PBMCs, taken at disease progression, from a patient treated with ibrutinib. The rearrangement uses TRBV11-1 and TRBJ1-4; TRBD1 might be the D (6 bases). This receptor was obtained from a human donor with chronic lymphocytic leukemia. CDR3 in amino acids: CASRPGQTTNEKLFF. The CDR3, as DNA: TGTGCCAGCAGACCCGGACAGACAACTAATGAAAAACTGTTTTTT.